This TCR beta chain was profiled in a study of blood T cell repertoires in COVID-19. In the study overall: PBMCs, B-cell-depleted T cells, or T cells provided the cDNA or gDNA that made up the material.

Generated by immunoSEQ multiplex PCR, the TCRdb table keeps only in-frame clones and is missing some. The sample records about 190,000 clones, around 80% being singletons. With 1 base removed from V and 6 bases from J, the gap between germline ends came to 16 bases. CDR3 length equals 16 residues. From germline, CDR1 is MGHRA and CDR2 YSYEKL. This clonotype originated in an elderly woman with active or convalescent COVID-19. This chain joins TRBV4-1 and TRBJ2-1; D is possibly TRBD2 (7 bases). Sequencing input: peripheral blood. CDR3 in DNA: TGCGCCAGCAGCCAAGTCAGAGGGGGGGCCCGCAATGAGCAGTTCTTC. This gives the protein CASSQVRGGARNEQFF.